This entry concerns a single TCR beta chain. The antigen remains unidentified. Per sample, at least 5 micrograms of total RNA were extracted. The CDR3 loop spans 15 amino acids. CDR1 and CDR2 from the germline V gene are SGHTA and FQGNSA. The authors ran a second PCR of 7 to 11 cycles using a sample-barcoded 5' primer and a J-beta primer mix. MiXCR, applied by TCRdb to the 5' RACE reads, yields one record per CDR3 protein. Counted here are some 760,000 distinct CDR3 sequences, around 25% occurring once; the ten biggest clones make up more than 7.5%. The entry originates in a study of blood T cells in healthy people across ages. Points from the study as a whole: Naive T cell percentage showed a strong correlation with TCR beta diversity.

These data were also reused for a study on T cells of mothers and their children. That report notes: Related mother and child pairs showed slightly greater overlap (not significant) than unrelated pairs did. It was observed that no persistent microchimeric T cell clones could be detected.

This receptor was identified in a boy younger than 18 in good health. The chain has TRBV7-2 and TRBJ2-5; TRBD1 is a possible D gene (6 bases). The DNA end favors TRBJ2-7, so the J call may be wrong. The sample comprised blood. DNA for the CDR3: TGTGCCAGCAGCCCCCAGCCAGGGGCCCCCTACGAGCAGTACTTC. Its translation is CASSPQPGAPYEQYF.